This record looks at one T cell receptor beta chain sequence and its context. The sample originates from a study of STAT5B mutations in CD4+ large granular lymphocyte leukemia. Using immunoSEQ multiplex PCR, the repertoire was profiled, and TCRdb retains in-frame clones only, with some absent. This table has about 38,000 clones, more than 70% appearing once. The germline V gene encodes CDR1 MGHDK and CDR2 SYGVNS. The V end was cut by 8 bases, the J end by 5 bases, with 15 bases between. The CDR3 loop spans 13 amino acids. The rearrangement links TRBV25-1 to TRBJ2-5, with D perhaps TRBD1 (6 bases). Material: CD4+ T cells from blood buffy coats. The clonotype originates from a human donor in good health. CDR3 amino acids: CASVQGALETQYF. The CDR3 nucleotides read TGTGCCAGCGTACAGGGAGCCCTGGAGACCCAGTACTTC.